One and the same sample provided the 3 T cell receptor beta chains below, sequenced in a study of cytomegalovirus exposure and HLA in healthy donors (dated by TCRdb to 2015 to 2018). The library was produced with the immunoSEQ multiplex PCR assay. For the multiplex PCR, a mixture combining 60 forward primers for TCR Vbeta segments and 13 reverse primers for TCR Jbeta segments was used. The table comes from immuneACCESS by way of TCRdb, which keeps in-frame sequences with V and J called. Part of the clones is missing from these tables; in studies checked, under half for an unresolved V gene and the rest for unknown reasons. The sample contains 140,000 to 150,000 clones, over 80% of them found a single time. The ten largest clones represent approximately 3.6% of the sample. The sample taken for sequencing was PBMCs. The receptor source for this set is a male donor in good health and CMV-seronegative.

The J gene is TRBJ1-3, the V gene TRBV4-1; TRBD1 is a possible D gene (6 bases). Trimming cost V 2 bases and J 3 bases, with 17 bases left between them. The CDR3 consists of 17 residues. CDR1 is MGHRA and CDR2 is YSYEKL in the germline V gene. The CDR3 region is CASSQPPSGGYGNTIYF. The CDR3 DNA sequence: TGCGCCAGCAGCCAACCGCCATCGGGGGGCTATGGAAACACCATATATTTT.

V usage is TRBV7-6 and J usage is TRBJ1-4; TRBD1 aligns across 8 bases. The CDR3 has 15 residues. Germline V lookup: CDR1 SGHVS, CDR2 FNYEAQ. V was pared by 4 bases and J by 4 bases, with 5 bases of the junction left unmatched. The CDR3: CASSWTGFLNEKLFF. CDR3 coding DNA: TGTGCCAGCAGCTGGACAGGGTTCCTTAATGAAAAACTGTTTTTT.

J is TRBJ2-7 and V is TRBV5-5, with D possibly matching TRBD1 (6 bases). V lost 3 bases, J lost 3 bases, and 19 bases lay in between. This CDR3 has 16 amino acids. Germline loops: CDR1 SGHKS, CDR2 YYEKEE (reference sequence). The DNA for the CDR3 is TGTGCCAGCAGCTCCCGGACAGACCGACTTCTCTACGAGCAGTACTTC. It codes for CASSSRTDRLLYEQYF.